The clone carrying this T cell receptor beta chain was observed a single time. How the authors handled the data: Scientists estimated how many nucleated cells there were by amplifying reference gene primers. Clones were read by immunoSEQ multiplex PCR, and TCRdb kept only the in-frame ones, dropping some. V and J calls and clone size are those listed in that table; D and trimming were worked out from the DNA. Of about 99,000 clones in the sample, more than 75% are singletons; the top ten hold roughly 15%. V was pared by 2 bases and J by 0 bases, with 12 bases between. The CDR3 runs to 17 residues. Germline lookup yields CDR1 SGHRS and CDR2 YFSETQ. These data come from a study of blood T cell repertoires in COVID-19. Study context: Specimens from acute and convalescent COVID-19 originated in the United States, Italy and Spain. PBMCs, B-cell-depleted T cells, or T cells were the source of the cDNA or gDNA that made up the material.

The sequence was obtained from a man aged 45 to 65 with acute or convalescent COVID-19. This chain links TRBV5-1 with TRBJ2-6; unclear D gene. Sequencing used peripheral blood. CDR3: CASSFRSRSSGANVLTF. The CDR3 DNA is TGCGCCAGCAGCTTTAGATCCCGGAGCTCTGGGGCCAACGTCCTGACTTTC.